This T cell receptor beta chain was recovered during a study of blood T cell repertoires in COVID-19. As for the study in general: Sample material is recorded as cDNA or gDNA derived from T cells, B-cell-depleted T cells, or PBMCs.

Using immunoSEQ multiplex PCR, the repertoire was profiled, and TCRdb retains in-frame clones only, with some absent. Altogether roughly 95,000 clones are present, around 80% being singletons, with the ten largest covering approximately 4%. This CDR3 contains 12 residues. The ends were cut back, 6 bases at V and 5 bases at J, with 7 bases in the middle. CDR1 and CDR2 from the germline V gene are MGHDK and SYGVNS. Material: peripheral blood. This TCR was recovered from a man aged 55 to 69 with acute or convalescent COVID-19. J is TRBJ2-2 and V is TRBV25-1, with D perhaps matching TRBD1 (5 bases). CDR3 residues: CASRRQTGELFF. CDR3 in DNA: TGTGCCAGCAGACGACAGACCGGGGAGCTGTTTTTT.